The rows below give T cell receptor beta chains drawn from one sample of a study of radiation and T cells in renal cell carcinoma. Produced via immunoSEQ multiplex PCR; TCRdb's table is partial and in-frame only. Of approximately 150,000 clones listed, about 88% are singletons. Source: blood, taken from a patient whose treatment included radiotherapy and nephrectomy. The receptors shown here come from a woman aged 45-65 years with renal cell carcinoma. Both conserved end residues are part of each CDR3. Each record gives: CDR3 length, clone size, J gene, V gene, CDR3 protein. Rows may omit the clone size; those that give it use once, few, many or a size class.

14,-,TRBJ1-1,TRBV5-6,CASSLETLNTEAFF
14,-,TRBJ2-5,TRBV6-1,CASREGGFQETQYF
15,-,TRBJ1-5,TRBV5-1,CASSMAGFDNQPQHF
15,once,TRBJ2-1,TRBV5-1,CASSLGGSSYNEQFF
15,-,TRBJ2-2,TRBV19,CASSLGRVNTGELFF
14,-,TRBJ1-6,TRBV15,CATSRDASGSPLHF
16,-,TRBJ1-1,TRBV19,CASSIGEGGAGTEAFF
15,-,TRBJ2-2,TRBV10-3,CAISRTGQFTGELFF
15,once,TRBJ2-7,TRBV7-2,CASSSREGVAYEQYF
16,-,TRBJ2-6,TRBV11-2,CASSQQGLSGANVLTF
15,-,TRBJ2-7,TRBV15,CATSRDRAGAGEQYF
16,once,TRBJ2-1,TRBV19,CASKGYSQGAYNEQFF
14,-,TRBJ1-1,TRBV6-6,CASSSLARGRGTFF
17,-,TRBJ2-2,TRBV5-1,CASSSGVGYANTGELFF
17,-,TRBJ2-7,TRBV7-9,CASSFRRGAGAGYEQYF
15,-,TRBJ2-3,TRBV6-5,CASRLAGAFTDTQYF
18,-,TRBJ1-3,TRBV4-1,CASSRTEGGFFSGNTIYF
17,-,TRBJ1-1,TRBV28,CASSLNGWAGTNTEAFF
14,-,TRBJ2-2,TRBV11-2,CASSLDRGTGELFF
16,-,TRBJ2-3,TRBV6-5,CASSYWEGTGTDTQYF
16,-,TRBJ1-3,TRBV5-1,CASSLDDSGGGNTIYF
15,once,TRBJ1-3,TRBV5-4,CARPTGLNSGNTIYF
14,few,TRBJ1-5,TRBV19,CAIRGPYSNQPQHF
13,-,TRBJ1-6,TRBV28,CAILEGANSPLHF
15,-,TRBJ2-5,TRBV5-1,CASRIRLAGGETQYF
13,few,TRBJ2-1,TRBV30,CAWSGSSYNEQFF
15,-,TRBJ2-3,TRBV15,CATRKGGVDPDTQYF
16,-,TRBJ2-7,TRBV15,CATSRDSRLPSDEQYF
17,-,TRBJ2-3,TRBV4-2,CASSLGLGPGGTDTQYF
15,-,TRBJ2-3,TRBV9,CASSALTSGTDTQYF
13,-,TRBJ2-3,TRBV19,CATGPTQSDTQYF
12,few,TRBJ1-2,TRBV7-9,CASSQAGHGYTF
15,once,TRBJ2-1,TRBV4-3,CASSQGAGGGDEQFF
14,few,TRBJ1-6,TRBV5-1,CASSSGQEDSPLHF
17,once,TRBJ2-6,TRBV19,CASSIVTQSSGANVLTF